This T cell receptor beta chain was captured by sequencing in a study of HIV-infected patients and healthy controls. Whole-study results and caveats: Compared with healthy controls, HIV-infected patients showed less CDR3 sharing between individuals.

No cell fractionation was done, so the repertoire covers all unsorted peripheral blood T cells. The RNA source was an approximately 2.5 ml peripheral blood draw. This clonotype showed up many times. No antigen is known for it. About 480 ng RNA was reverse transcribed with alpha and beta constant-region primers. Using multiplexing indices, alpha and beta chain libraries were generated apart by chain-specific third strand synthesis. TCRdb reanalysed the 5' RACE reads using MiXCR and keeps one entry per CDR3 protein. The repertoire holds 15,000 to 18,000 distinct CDR3 sequences, with 7% as singletons. The CDR3 is 15 residues long. Between the trimmed V and J ends, which lost 2 bases and 7 bases, there was a span of 14 bases. In germline, CDR1 is MNHNY, CDR2 SVGAGI (reference sequence).

This rearrangement joins TRBV6-6 to TRBJ1-4; D ambiguous. This TCR came from an adult in good health. The specimen sequenced was blood. Written as DNA, the CDR3 is TGTGCCAGCAGTTACGAAAGCACTCTGGGTGAAAAACTGTTTTTT. Translating gives CASSYESTLGEKLFF.